The present entry profiles one T cell receptor (beta chain) with its context. This sample stems from a study of blood T cell repertoires in COVID-19. The overall study: There were acute and convalescent COVID-19 samples, and they came from the United States, Italy and Spain. Sources were T cells, B-cell-depleted T cells, or PBMCs; the material itself was cDNA or gDNA.

Authors' data handling: The authors estimated nucleated cell counts from reference gene primer amplification. Only in-frame clones appear in the TCRdb table, and some are missing; sequencing was by immunoSEQ multiplex PCR. V, J and clone size are those of that table, while D and trimming were read from the DNA. Of about 120,000 clones in the sample, 79% were seen once. Sequencing input: peripheral blood. The receptor was isolated from a man aged 40-49 years with active or convalescent COVID-19.

CDR3 region: CASSEQGAQVYF. The CDR3 DNA is TGTGCCAGCTCGGAACAGGGGGCCCAAGTGTACTTC. J is TRBJ2-7 and V is TRBV18, with 9 bases lining up with TRBD1. Germline lookup yields CDR1 KGHSH and CDR2 LQKENI. This CDR3 contains 12 residues. Trimming cost V 6 bases and J 12 bases; bases outside gene matches: 9.